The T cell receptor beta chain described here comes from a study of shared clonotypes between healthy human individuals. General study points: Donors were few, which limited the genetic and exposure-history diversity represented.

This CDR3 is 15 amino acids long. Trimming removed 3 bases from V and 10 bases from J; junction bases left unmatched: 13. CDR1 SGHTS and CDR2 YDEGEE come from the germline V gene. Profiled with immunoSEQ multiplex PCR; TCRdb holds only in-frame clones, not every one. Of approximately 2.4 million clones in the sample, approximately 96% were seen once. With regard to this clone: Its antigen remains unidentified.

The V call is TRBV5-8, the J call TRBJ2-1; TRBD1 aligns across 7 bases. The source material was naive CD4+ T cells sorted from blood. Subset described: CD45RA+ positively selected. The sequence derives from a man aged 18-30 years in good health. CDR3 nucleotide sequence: TGTGCCAGCAGCTACTTACGGACAGGTCCCGGAGAGCAGTTCTTC. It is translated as CASSYLRTGPGEQFF.